This T cell receptor beta chain is from a study of identical twins' blood T cells. General study findings and limits: Even for out-of-frame TCRbeta, twins reportedly shared V gene usage much more than unrelated donors.

To note about this clonotype: The antigen is undetermined.

TCRdb processed the 5' RACE reads anew with MiXCR; each CDR3 protein has one entry. The top ten clones hold roughly 6.1% of a sample with a few hundred thousand distinct CDR3 sequences, roughly 27% of them seen once. The sequenced sample was PBMCs. This clonotype was obtained from a woman aged 18-50 years in good health.

The CDR3 here is CASGRANTGELFF. CDR3 sequence (DNA): TGTGCCAGCGGCAGGGCGAACACCGGGGAGCTGTTTTTT. The chain has TRBV7-9 and TRBJ2-2; TRBD1 might be the D (5 bases). The length of the CDR3 is 13 residues. V lost 8 bases, J lost 0 bases, and 7 bases lay in between. Germline values: CDR1 SEHNR, CDR2 FQNEAQ (reference sequence).